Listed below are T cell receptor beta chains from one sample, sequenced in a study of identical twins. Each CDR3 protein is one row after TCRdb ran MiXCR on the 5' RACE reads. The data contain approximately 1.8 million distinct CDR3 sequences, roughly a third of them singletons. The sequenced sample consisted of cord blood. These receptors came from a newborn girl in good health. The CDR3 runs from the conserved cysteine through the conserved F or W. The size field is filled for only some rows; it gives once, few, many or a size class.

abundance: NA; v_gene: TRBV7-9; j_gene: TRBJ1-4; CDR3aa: CASSSWTREKLFF
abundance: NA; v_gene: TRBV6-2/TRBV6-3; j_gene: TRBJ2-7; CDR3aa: CASSYRTGQGIYEQYF
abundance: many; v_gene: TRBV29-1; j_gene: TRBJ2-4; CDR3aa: CSADVGKNIQYF
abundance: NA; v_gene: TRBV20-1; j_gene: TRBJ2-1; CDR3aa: CRTSVGWDNEQFF
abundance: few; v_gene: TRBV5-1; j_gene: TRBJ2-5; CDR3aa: CASSFPGQPKYQETQYF
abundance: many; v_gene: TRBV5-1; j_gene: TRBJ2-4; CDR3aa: CASSLGDRGNIQYF
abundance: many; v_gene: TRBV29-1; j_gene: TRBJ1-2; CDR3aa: CSVLRQRNYGYTF
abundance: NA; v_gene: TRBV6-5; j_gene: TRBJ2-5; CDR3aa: CASSYSMDPAGVFNEQYF
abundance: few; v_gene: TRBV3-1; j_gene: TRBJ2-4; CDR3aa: CASSQDNARTQYF
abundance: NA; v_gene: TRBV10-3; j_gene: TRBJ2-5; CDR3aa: CAIGTSQQYF
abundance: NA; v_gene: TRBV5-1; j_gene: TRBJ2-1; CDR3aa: CASSEVTGHEQFF
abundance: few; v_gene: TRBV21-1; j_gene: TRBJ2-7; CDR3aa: CASSKVGRDQSYEQYF
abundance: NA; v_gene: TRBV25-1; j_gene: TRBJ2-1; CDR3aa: CASSELLNEQFF
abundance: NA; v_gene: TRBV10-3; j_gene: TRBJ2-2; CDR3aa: CAISESSNTGELFF
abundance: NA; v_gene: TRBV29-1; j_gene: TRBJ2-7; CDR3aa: CSVAPLTGTVHERYF
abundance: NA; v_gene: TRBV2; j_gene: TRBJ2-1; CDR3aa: CASPSLASTGGPSSYNEQFF
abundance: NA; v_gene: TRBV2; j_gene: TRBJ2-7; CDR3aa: CASLGQGNHEQYF
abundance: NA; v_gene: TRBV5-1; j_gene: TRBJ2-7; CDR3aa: CASRRTGLSYEQYF
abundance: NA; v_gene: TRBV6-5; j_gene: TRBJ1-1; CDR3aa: CASSYPAHGITTEAFF
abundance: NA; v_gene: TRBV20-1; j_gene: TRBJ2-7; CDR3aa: CSARRDSTYEQYF
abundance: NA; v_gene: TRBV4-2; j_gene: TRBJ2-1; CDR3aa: CASSQQGEGYNEQFF
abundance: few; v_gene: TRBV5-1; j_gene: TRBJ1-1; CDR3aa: CASSSRDRDSAFF
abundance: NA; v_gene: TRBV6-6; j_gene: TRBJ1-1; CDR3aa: CASSYFRGLNTEAFF
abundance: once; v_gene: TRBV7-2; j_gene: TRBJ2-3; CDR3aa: CASSLYRRDYEYF
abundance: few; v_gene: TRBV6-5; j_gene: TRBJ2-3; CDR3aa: CASSYLELAGGHTDTQYF
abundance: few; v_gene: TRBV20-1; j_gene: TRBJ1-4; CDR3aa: CSARDSTNEKLFF
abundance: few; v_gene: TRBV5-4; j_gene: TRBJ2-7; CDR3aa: CASSLSDSPYEQYF
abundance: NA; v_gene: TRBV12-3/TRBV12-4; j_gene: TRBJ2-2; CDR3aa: CASSLSLVSGELFF
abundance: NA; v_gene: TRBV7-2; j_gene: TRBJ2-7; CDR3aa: CASSLRRGSGRRHYEQYF
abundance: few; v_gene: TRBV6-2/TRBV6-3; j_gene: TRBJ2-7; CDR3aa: CASSRTIAYEQYF
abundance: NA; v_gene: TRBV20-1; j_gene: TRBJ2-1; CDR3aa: CSASRQRGRNEQFF
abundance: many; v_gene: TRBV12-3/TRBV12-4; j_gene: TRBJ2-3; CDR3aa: CASSFTASTDTQYF
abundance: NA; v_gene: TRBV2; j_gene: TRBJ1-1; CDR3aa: CASSVDRGLAFF
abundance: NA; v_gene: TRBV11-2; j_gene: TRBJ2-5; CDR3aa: CASSLEGLADNEQYF
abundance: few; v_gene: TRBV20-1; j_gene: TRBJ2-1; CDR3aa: CSATQPGVNLNEQFF
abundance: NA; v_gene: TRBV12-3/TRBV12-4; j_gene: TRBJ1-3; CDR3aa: CASSLVSKSIYF
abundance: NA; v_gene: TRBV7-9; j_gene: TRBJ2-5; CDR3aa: CASSLRPRQETQYF
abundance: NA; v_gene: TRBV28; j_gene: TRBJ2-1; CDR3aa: CASSIGSTSEQFF
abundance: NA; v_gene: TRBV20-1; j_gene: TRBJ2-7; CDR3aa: CSASSGGRAYEQYF
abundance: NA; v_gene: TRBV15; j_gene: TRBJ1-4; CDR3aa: CATRRVPNEKLFF
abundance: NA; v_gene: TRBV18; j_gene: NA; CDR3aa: CASSRTSDVAYNEQYF
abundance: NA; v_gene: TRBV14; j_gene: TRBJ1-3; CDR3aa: CASSRLQGRGNTIYF
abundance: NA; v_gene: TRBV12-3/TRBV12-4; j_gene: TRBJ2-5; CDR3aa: CASSNQGAYQETQYF
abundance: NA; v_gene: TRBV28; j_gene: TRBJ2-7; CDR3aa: CASSLPAGYEQYF
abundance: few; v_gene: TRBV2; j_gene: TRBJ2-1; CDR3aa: CASSEGGRQGNEQFF
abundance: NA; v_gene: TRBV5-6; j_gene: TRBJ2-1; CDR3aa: CASSLLAGRNYNEQFF
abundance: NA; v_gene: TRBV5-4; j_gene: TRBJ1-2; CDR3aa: CASSLVNSAYGYTF
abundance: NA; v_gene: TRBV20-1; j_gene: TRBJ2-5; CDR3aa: CSARDRGGRRYEQYF
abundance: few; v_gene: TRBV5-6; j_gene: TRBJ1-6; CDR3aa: CASSSGLRYSPLHF
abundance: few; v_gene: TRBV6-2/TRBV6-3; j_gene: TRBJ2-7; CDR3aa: CASSYSYTTTFSYEQYF
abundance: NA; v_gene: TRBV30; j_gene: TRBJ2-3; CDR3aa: CAWSPRGPSTDTQYF
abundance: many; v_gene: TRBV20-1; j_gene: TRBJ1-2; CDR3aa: CSASVRYGYTF
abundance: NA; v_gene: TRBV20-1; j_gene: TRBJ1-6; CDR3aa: CSARAITGVGSPLHF